This T cell receptor beta chain was documented in a study of identical twins' blood T cells. TCRdb itself ran the 5' RACE reads through MiXCR, one entry per CDR3 protein. The sample records roughly 340,000 distinct CDR3 sequences, roughly 27% being singletons. Germline V lookup: CDR1 DFQATT, CDR2 SNEGSKA (reference sequence). The V end lost 0 bases, the J end lost 5 bases, and 4 bases lay between the germline ends. The CDR3 totals 11 residues. This clonotype was counted ten times or more. This clonotype was obtained from a woman aged 18-55 years in good health. The V and J genes are TRBV20-1 and TRBJ2-5; D is ambiguous. The sample consisted of PBMCs. The CDR3 nucleotides read TGCAGTGCTAGAGAAGGGGAGACCCAGTACTTC. Translating gives CSAREGETQYF.